The rows below give T cell receptor beta chains drawn from one sample of a study of cytotoxic CD8 clonotypes in ibrutinib-treated CLL. Clones were read by immunoSEQ multiplex PCR, and TCRdb kept only the in-frame ones, dropping some. The sample holds 130,000 to 150,000 clones, approximately 89% seen once. Sequenced here: PBMCs, sampled after 12 months of ibrutinib treatment. The receptors come from a human donor with chronic lymphocytic leukemia. CDR3s include the opening cysteine and the closing phenylalanine or tryptophan. The D gene is left open where the match is weak. Clone sizes are given selectively: once, few, many, or a class where the clone is expanded.

v_gene: TRBV6-5
d_gene: -
abundance: -
j_gene: TRBJ1-1
CDR3aa: CASRSAGNTEAFF
CDR3nt: TGTGCCAGCAGATCAGCAGGGAACACTGAAGCTTTCTTT

v_gene: TRBV19
d_gene: TRBD2
abundance: -
j_gene: TRBJ2-7
CDR3aa: CASSLRAGPRAGETYEQYF
CDR3nt: TGTGCCAGTAGTCTCAGGGCAGGACCTCGAGCGGGAGAGACCTACGAGCAGTACTTC

v_gene: TRBV15
d_gene: -
abundance: -
j_gene: TRBJ2-7
CDR3aa: CATSRDLVQNRPYEQYF
CDR3nt: TGTGCCACCAGCAGAGATTTAGTGCAAAACCGCCCCTACGAGCAGTACTTC

v_gene: TRBV11-2
d_gene: TRBD2
abundance: -
j_gene: TRBJ2-2
CDR3aa: CASGGLAGVNGELFF
CDR3nt: TGTGCCAGCGGGGGACTAGCGGGAGTTAACGGGGAGCTGTTTTTT

v_gene: TRBV2
d_gene: -
abundance: -
j_gene: TRBJ2-1
CDR3aa: CASIRDPGSYNEQFF
CDR3nt: TGTGCCAGCATACGGGATCCAGGCTCCTACAATGAGCAGTTCTTC

v_gene: TRBV19
d_gene: -
abundance: once
j_gene: TRBJ1-5
CDR3aa: CASIDGPYSNQPQHF
CDR3nt: TGTGCCAGTATCGACGGACCTTATAGCAATCAGCCCCAGCATTTT

v_gene: TRBV6-1
d_gene: TRBD1
abundance: -
j_gene: TRBJ2-5
CDR3aa: CASSRQGQETQYF
CDR3nt: TGTGCCAGCAGTCGACAGGGGCAGGAGACCCAGTACTTC

v_gene: TRBV5-1
d_gene: -
abundance: -
j_gene: TRBJ1-1
CDR3aa: CASSPSGSRVNTEAFF
CDR3nt: TGCGCCAGCAGCCCCTCCGGGTCCAGGGTGAACACTGAAGCTTTCTTT

v_gene: TRBV30
d_gene: -
abundance: -
j_gene: TRBJ2-5
CDR3aa: CAWGHQETQYF
CDR3nt: TGTGCCTGGGGACACCAAGAGACCCAGTACTTC

v_gene: TRBV6-6
d_gene: TRBD1
abundance: -
j_gene: TRBJ2-7
CDR3aa: CASSRDRRVEQYF
CDR3nt: TGTGCCAGCAGCCGGGACAGGAGGGTCGAGCAGTACTTC

v_gene: TRBV11-3
d_gene: -
abundance: -
j_gene: TRBJ2-7
CDR3aa: CASSLAGEYEQYF
CDR3nt: TGTGCCAGCAGCTTAGCAGGGGAATACGAGCAGTACTTC

v_gene: TRBV5-1
d_gene: -
abundance: -
j_gene: TRBJ2-7
CDR3aa: CASSSTRQYF
CDR3nt: TGCGCCAGCAGCTCTACGCGGCAGTACTTC

v_gene: TRBV29-1
d_gene: TRBD1
abundance: -
j_gene: TRBJ2-1
CDR3aa: CSVNRGGEQFF
CDR3nt: TGCAGCGTAAACAGGGGTGGCGAGCAGTTCTTC

v_gene: TRBV5-1
d_gene: -
abundance: -
j_gene: TRBJ1-1
CDR3aa: CASSLAQGGRVNTEAFF
CDR3nt: TGCGCCAGCAGCTTGGCGCAGGGTGGAAGGGTCAACACTGAAGCTTTCTTT

v_gene: TRBV7-6
d_gene: -
abundance: -
j_gene: TRBJ2-7
CDR3aa: CASSLGYLGDTSYEQYF
CDR3nt: TGTGCCAGCAGCTTAGGCTATCTCGGGGACACCTCCTACGAGCAGTACTTC

v_gene: TRBV28
d_gene: -
abundance: -
j_gene: TRBJ1-1
CDR3aa: CASTPDRTAAFF
CDR3nt: TGTGCCAGCACCCCGGACCGGACGGCTGCTTTCTTT

v_gene: TRBV7-9
d_gene: -
abundance: -
j_gene: TRBJ2-7
CDR3aa: CASSRLEAGSPYEQYF
CDR3nt: TGTGCCAGCAGCCGTTTAGAGGCGGGATCCCCCTACGAGCAGTACTTC

v_gene: TRBV6-5
d_gene: -
abundance: -
j_gene: TRBJ2-1
CDR3aa: CASSQWNEQFF
CDR3nt: TGTGCCAGCAGCCAATGGAATGAGCAGTTCTTC

v_gene: TRBV27
d_gene: -
abundance: -
j_gene: TRBJ1-2
CDR3aa: CASSARMATIGYGYTF
CDR3nt: TGTGCCAGCAGTGCCCGTATGGCGACGATCGGCTATGGCTACACCTTC

v_gene: TRBV7-3
d_gene: TRBD1
abundance: once
j_gene: TRBJ1-1
CDR3aa: CASSLTEGGNTEAFF
CDR3nt: TGTGCCAGCAGCTTAACAGAAGGGGGCAACACTGAAGCTTTCTTT

v_gene: TRBV6-5
d_gene: -
abundance: -
j_gene: TRBJ1-2
CDR3aa: CASSYSGPNYGYTF
CDR3nt: TGTGCCAGCAGTTACTCTGGGCCAAACTATGGCTACACCTTC

v_gene: TRBV10-3
d_gene: -
abundance: -
j_gene: TRBJ1-1
CDR3aa: CAISARDAKGYTEAFF
CDR3nt: TGTGCCATCAGTGCCCGGGATGCTAAAGGGTACACTGAAGCTTTCTTT

v_gene: TRBV27
d_gene: -
abundance: few
j_gene: TRBJ2-3
CDR3aa: CASSFPRPGDTQYF
CDR3nt: TGTGCCAGCAGTTTCCCCCGTCCGGGAGATACGCAGTATTTT

v_gene: TRBV2
d_gene: -
abundance: -
j_gene: TRBJ1-4
CDR3aa: CASSERPGEEKLFF
CDR3nt: TGTGCCAGCAGTGAAAGGCCAGGGGAGGAAAAACTGTTTTTT

v_gene: TRBV21-1
d_gene: -
abundance: -
j_gene: TRBJ2-2
CDR3aa: CASSPPWGDGELFF
CDR3nt: TGTGCCAGCAGCCCCCCGTGGGGGGACGGGGAGCTGTTTTTT

v_gene: TRBV30
d_gene: TRBD1
abundance: -
j_gene: TRBJ1-4
CDR3aa: CAWKSGTGREKLFF
CDR3nt: TGTGCCTGGAAATCCGGGACAGGGCGTGAAAAACTGTTTTTT

v_gene: TRBV27
d_gene: TRBD1
abundance: -
j_gene: TRBJ1-4
CDR3aa: CATSGGEWEKLFF
CDR3nt: TGTGCCACCTCAGGGGGAGAATGGGAAAAACTGTTTTTT

v_gene: TRBV5-1
d_gene: TRBD2
abundance: -
j_gene: TRBJ2-7
CDR3aa: CASSLDTSGVAGYEQYF
CDR3nt: TGCGCCAGCAGCTTGGACACTAGCGGGGTGGCAGGCTACGAGCAGTACTTC

v_gene: TRBV29-1
d_gene: TRBD1
abundance: -
j_gene: TRBJ2-5
CDR3aa: CSVVGVPGGAEETQYF
CDR3nt: TGCAGCGTTGTCGGGGTGCCAGGGGGCGCCGAAGAGACCCAGTACTTC

v_gene: TRBV13
d_gene: -
abundance: -
j_gene: TRBJ2-3
CDR3aa: CASSRGSSTDTQYF
CDR3nt: TGTGCCAGCAGTCGAGGGAGTAGCACAGATACGCAGTATTTT

v_gene: TRBV7-3
d_gene: TRBD2
abundance: -
j_gene: TRBJ2-1
CDR3aa: CASSLDAGVGEQFF
CDR3nt: TGTGCCAGCAGCTTAGACGCGGGAGTGGGGGAGCAGTTCTTC

v_gene: TRBV18
d_gene: TRBD2
abundance: -
j_gene: TRBJ2-2
CDR3aa: CASSPVSLAGATNTGELFF
CDR3nt: TGTGCCAGCTCACCGGTATCACTAGCGGGAGCTACGAACACCGGGGAGCTGTTTTTT

v_gene: TRBV29-1
d_gene: -
abundance: few
j_gene: TRBJ2-3
CDR3aa: CSVDRGTLDTQYF
CDR3nt: TGCAGCGTTGACCGAGGGACCTTAGATACGCAGTATTTT

v_gene: TRBV7-2
d_gene: -
abundance: -
j_gene: TRBJ2-2
CDR3aa: CASSLYFQGELFF
CDR3nt: TGTGCCAGCAGCTTATATTTTCAAGGGGAGCTGTTTTTT

v_gene: TRBV9
d_gene: TRBD2
abundance: -
j_gene: TRBJ2-2
CDR3aa: CASSVDGLAGVETGELFF
CDR3nt: TGTGCCAGCAGCGTAGACGGACTAGCGGGAGTCGAGACCGGGGAGCTGTTTTTT

v_gene: TRBV7-2
d_gene: -
abundance: -
j_gene: TRBJ1-5
CDR3aa: CASSDNWGSNQPQHF
CDR3nt: TGTGCCAGCAGCGACAACTGGGGTAGCAATCAGCCCCAGCATTTT

v_gene: TRBV5-8
d_gene: TRBD1
abundance: -
j_gene: TRBJ1-1
CDR3aa: CASSSTGYTEAFF
CDR3nt: TGTGCCAGCAGCTCGACAGGGTACACTGAAGCTTTCTTT

v_gene: TRBV28
d_gene: TRBD2
abundance: -
j_gene: TRBJ2-7
CDR3aa: CASSFYLAVSYEQYF
CDR3nt: TGTGCCAGCAGTTTTTACCTAGCGGTCTCCTACGAGCAGTACTTC

v_gene: TRBV4-3
d_gene: -
abundance: -
j_gene: TRBJ1-1
CDR3aa: CASSQDEWGWAEAFF
CDR3nt: TGCGCCAGCAGCCAAGACGAATGGGGCTGGGCTGAAGCTTTCTTT

v_gene: TRBV10-3
d_gene: -
abundance: -
j_gene: TRBJ1-2
CDR3aa: CAISDGSQPYGYTF
CDR3nt: TGTGCCATCAGTGATGGATCACAACCCTATGGCTACACCTTC

v_gene: TRBV19
d_gene: TRBD2
abundance: -
j_gene: TRBJ2-5
CDR3aa: CASSVSSGSGETQYF
CDR3nt: TGTGCCAGTAGTGTCTCTAGCGGATCGGGAGAGACCCAGTACTTC

v_gene: TRBV9
d_gene: TRBD1
abundance: once
j_gene: TRBJ2-7
CDR3aa: CASSLEDRPYEQYF
CDR3nt: TGTGCCAGCAGCCTCGAGGACAGGCCGTACGAGCAGTACTTC

v_gene: TRBV30
d_gene: TRBD2
abundance: -
j_gene: TRBJ2-7
CDR3aa: CAWSVTRTSGGPYEQYF
CDR3nt: TGTGCCTGGAGTGTAACGCGGACTAGCGGGGGTCCCTACGAGCAGTACTTC

v_gene: TRBV7-3
d_gene: -
abundance: once
j_gene: TRBJ1-1
CDR3aa: CASSLGVGMNTEAFF
CDR3nt: TGTGCCAGCAGCTTGGGAGTTGGGATGAACACTGAAGCTTTCTTT

v_gene: TRBV5-1
d_gene: -
abundance: -
j_gene: TRBJ2-3
CDR3aa: CASSLRFNAPDTQYF
CDR3nt: TGCGCCAGCAGCTTGAGGTTTAACGCGCCAGATACGCAGTATTTT

v_gene: TRBV27
d_gene: TRBD2
abundance: -
j_gene: TRBJ2-3
CDR3aa: CASSLREASPLEEGTDTQYF
CDR3nt: TGTGCCAGCAGTTTACGGGAGGCTAGCCCCCTAGAAGAGGGCACAGATACGCAGTATTTT